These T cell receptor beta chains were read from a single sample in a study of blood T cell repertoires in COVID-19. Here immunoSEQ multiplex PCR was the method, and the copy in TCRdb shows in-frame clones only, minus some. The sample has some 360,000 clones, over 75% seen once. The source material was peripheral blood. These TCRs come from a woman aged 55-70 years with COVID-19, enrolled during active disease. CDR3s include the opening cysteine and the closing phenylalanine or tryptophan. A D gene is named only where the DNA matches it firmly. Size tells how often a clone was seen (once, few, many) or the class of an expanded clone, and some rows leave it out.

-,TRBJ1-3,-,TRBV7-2,CASSRGGLTKGNTIYF,TGTGCCAGCAGCCGGGGGGGGCTAACGAAGGGAAACACCATATATTTT
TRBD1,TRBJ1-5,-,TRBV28,CASSLNRGGSGQPQHF,TGTGCCAGCAGCCTTAATAGAGGGGGCTCAGGCCAGCCCCAGCATTTT
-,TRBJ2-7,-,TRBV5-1,CASSPGGTYEQYF,TGCGCCAGCAGCCCAGGGGGGACCTACGAGCAGTACTTC
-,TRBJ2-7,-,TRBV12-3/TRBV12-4,CASKSRSSYEQYF,TGTGCCAGCAAATCCCGCAGTTCCTACGAGCAGTACTTC
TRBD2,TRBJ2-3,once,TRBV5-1,CASSRTSGASTDTQYF,TGCGCCAGCAGCCGGACTAGCGGGGCAAGCACAGATACGCAGTATTTT
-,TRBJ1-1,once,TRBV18,CASSPDKNTEAFF,TGTGCCAGCTCACCCGACAAGAACACTGAAGCTTTCTTT
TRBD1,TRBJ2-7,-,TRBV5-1,CASSKDRVEYEQYF,TGCGCCAGCAGTAAGGACAGGGTGGAGTACGAGCAGTACTTC
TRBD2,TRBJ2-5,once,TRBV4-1,CASSQTGVAGAQQTQYF,TGCGCCAGCAGCCAGACTGGGGTAGCGGGGGCTCAACAGACCCAGTACTTC
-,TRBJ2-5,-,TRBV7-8,CASSSRLTSMETQYF,TGTGCCAGCAGCTCCCGGCTGACTTCGATGGAGACCCAGTACTTC
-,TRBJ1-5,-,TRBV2,CASSEHQNQPQHF,TGTGCCAGCAGTGAACATCAGAATCAGCCCCAGCATTTT
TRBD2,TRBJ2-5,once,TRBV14,CASSQELSGVKETQYF,TGTGCCAGCAGCCAAGAATTAAGCGGGGTCAAAGAGACCCAGTACTTC
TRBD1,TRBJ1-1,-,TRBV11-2,CASSLGGQALNTEAFF,TGTGCCAGCAGCTTAGGCGGACAGGCGTTGAACACTGAAGCTTTCTTT
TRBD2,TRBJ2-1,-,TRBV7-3,CASSLSPGRGGVNEQFF,TGTGCCAGCAGCTTATCCCCCGGGCGGGGGGGGGTCAATGAGCAGTTCTTC
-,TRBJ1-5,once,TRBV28,CASSFGRGSQPQHF,TGTGCCAGCAGTTTCGGCAGGGGAAGTCAGCCCCAGCATTTT
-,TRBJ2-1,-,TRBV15,CATSRSSVGNEQFF,TGTGCCACCAGCAGGTCTAGCGTGGGCAATGAGCAGTTCTTC
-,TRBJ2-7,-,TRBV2,CASTAQGYEQYF,TGTGCCAGCACTGCACAGGGTTACGAGCAGTACTTC
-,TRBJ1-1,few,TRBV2,CASTRTAMTLGTEAFF,TGTGCCAGCACCAGGACAGCAATGACCCTGGGGACTGAAGCTTTCTTT
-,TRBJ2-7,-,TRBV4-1,CASSQASVSYEQYF,TGCGCCAGCAGCCAAGCTTCAGTCTCCTACGAGCAGTACTTC
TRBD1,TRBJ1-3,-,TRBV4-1,CASSQDRTGRENTIYF,TGCGCCAGCAGCCAAGATCGGACAGGGAGGGAAAACACCATATATTTT
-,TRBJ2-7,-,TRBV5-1,CASSPMGGGSYEQYF,TGCGCCAGCAGCCCCATGGGAGGGGGCTCCTACGAGCAGTACTTC
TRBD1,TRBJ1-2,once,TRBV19,CATLDRASSEYGYTF,TGTGCCACCTTAGACAGGGCGTCATCCGAATATGGCTACACCTTC
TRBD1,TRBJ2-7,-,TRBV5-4,CASTPGQGAIRAVEQYF,TGTGCCAGCACCCCGGGACAGGGGGCTATCAGAGCGGTAGAGCAGTACTTC
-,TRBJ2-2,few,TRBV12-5,CASGLSEGTGELFF,TGTGCTAGTGGTTTGTCAGAGGGCACCGGGGAGCTGTTTTTT
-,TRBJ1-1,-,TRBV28,CASRERNTEAFF,TGTGCCAGCAGGGAGAGGAACACTGAAGCTTTCTTT
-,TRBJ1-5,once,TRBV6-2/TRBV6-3,CASSYTYSNQPQHF,TGTGCCAGCAGTTACACCTATAGCAATCAGCCCCAGCATTTT
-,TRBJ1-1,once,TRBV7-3,CASSLSVNTEAFF,TGTGCCAGCAGCTTATCCGTGAACACTGAAGCTTTCTTT
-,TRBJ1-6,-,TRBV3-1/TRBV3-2,CASSPTAGSSGSPLHF,TGTGCCAGCAGTCCGACAGCCGGGTCCTCAGGTTCACCCCTCCACTTT
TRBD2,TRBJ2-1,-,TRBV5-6,CASSYTQAGGYNEQFF,TGTGCCAGCAGCTACACCCAAGCGGGGGGCTACAATGAGCAGTTCTTC
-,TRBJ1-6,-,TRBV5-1,CASRLTVDNSPLHF,TGCGCCAGCAGATTAACGGTTGATAATTCACCCCTCCACTTT
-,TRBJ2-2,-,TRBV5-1,CASSPGQSTGELFF,TGCGCCAGCAGTCCGGGACAAAGCACCGGGGAGCTGTTTTTT
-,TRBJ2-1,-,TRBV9,CASSVDWGDEQFF,TGTGCCAGCAGCGTAGATTGGGGGGATGAGCAGTTCTTC
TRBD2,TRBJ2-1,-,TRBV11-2,CASSRTSGGLGQFF,TGTGCCAGCAGCCGAACTAGCGGGGGGCTCGGACAGTTCTTC